These 28 T cell receptor beta chains came from one sample sequenced in a study of T cell clonality in common variable immunodeficiency. Whole-study results and caveats: Reportedly, TCR beta sequences from common variable immunodeficiency showed fewer deletions and N-nucleotide insertions.

Clones were sequenced by immunoSEQ multiplex PCR, and TCRdb holds only the in-frame ones, with some missing. The repertoire yields 15,000 to 20,000 clones, none seen only once; the top ten contain 2.5% to 3%. No cognate antigen is known for these TCRs. Sample: peripheral blood mononuclear cells. These receptor sequences come from a human donor with common variable immunodeficiency.

This clone was seen many times. The read stops 3 residues short of the end of the CDR3; the missing end is completed from the germline J gene. The chain recombines TRBV5-5 with TRBJ1-1; D is ambiguous. The V end lost 5 bases, the J end lost 0 bases, and 11 bases lay between the germline ends. Per germline, CDR1 SGHKS and CDR2 YYEKEE (reference sequence). The length of the CDR3 is 14 residues. This CDR3 reads CASRHEIMNTEAFF. The DNA read from the CDR3 is TGTGCCAGCAGACACGAGATCATGAACACTGAA.

This clone was recorded at least ten times. The read ends 3 residues shy of where the CDR3 ends; the end is completed using the germline J gene. This chain connects TRBV20-1 to TRBJ2-7, with 8 bases matching TRBD2. Germline V gene sequence: CDR1 DFQATT, CDR2 SNEGSKA (reference sequence). Trimming cost V 0 bases and J 1 base; bases outside gene matches: 2. The CDR3 has 14 amino acids. CDR3 region: CSAREVAGSYEQYF. CDR3 bases read: TGCAGTGCTAGAGAGGTAGCGGGATCCTACGAG.

This clone came up many times. With the read ending 3 residues before the CDR3 end, the germline J gene is used to fill in that end. The chain is built from TRBV9 and TRBJ2-1, with TRBD1 identical over 9 bases. This CDR3 spans 16 amino acids. The V segment lost 3 bases and the J segment 4 bases; nucleotides outside the gene matches: 8. Germline values: CDR1 SGDLS, CDR2 YYNGEE. Here the CDR3 reads CASSGKTGGRYNEQFF. The DNA read from the CDR3 is TGTGCCAGCAGCGGAAAGACAGGGGGTAGGTACAATGAG.

In this sample, this clone turned up many times. The read halts 3 residues ahead of the CDR3 end, with the missing end drawn from the germline J gene. The chain recombines TRBV6-1 with TRBJ1-3, with D possibly TRBD1 on 5 matching bases. The germline V and J ends were trimmed by 4 bases and 0 bases, with 10 bases remaining between them. The germline V gene encodes CDR1 MNHNS and CDR2 SASEGT. The CDR3 is made up of 15 amino acids. CDR3 region: CASSASGYSGNTIYF. CDR3 bases read: TGTGCCAGCAGTGCCTCAGGGTACTCTGGAAACACC.

By share, this clone ranks as medium-sized (0.01 to 0.1%). The CDR3 extends 3 residues past the end of the read, so its final part is completed from the germline J gene. The V gene is TRBV18, the J gene TRBJ2-2, with D perhaps TRBD1 (5 bases). V was trimmed by 1 base and J by 4 bases, leaving 13 bases between them. In germline, CDR1 is KGHSH, CDR2 LQKENI. CDR3 length equals 16 residues. The sequenced part of the CDR3 DNA is TGTGCCAGCTCACCACTGGGGCAGATGGGCACCGGGGAG. It encodes CASSPLGQMGTGE. The whole CDR3 sequence is CASSPLGQMGTGELFF.

This clone was observed a few times. Read coverage stops 3 residues before the CDR3 terminus; the germline J gene supplies the remainder. The chain recombines TRBV6-1 with TRBJ2-1; 10 bases map to TRBD1. V lost 4 bases and J lost 1; bases outside the gene matches: 4. Germline lookup yields CDR1 MNHNS and CDR2 SASEGT. This CDR3 region has 16 residues. The CDR3 bases that were read are TGTGCCAGCAGTGCCCGACAGGGGGCTTCCTACAATGAG. Protein sequence: CASSARQGASYNE. In full, the CDR3 reads CASSARQGASYNEQFF.

This clone was seen at least ten times. The read gets to within 3 residues of the CDR3 end, and the germline J gene fills in the rest. The genes are TRBV30 and TRBJ2-1, with 11 bases lining up with TRBD1. Germline CDR1 reads GTSNPN; CDR2 reads SVGIG (reference sequence). V was clipped by 2 bases and J by 2 bases; unmatched bases: 5. The CDR3 runs 16 residues. The CDR3 spells CAWSRKDRGPYNEQFF. CDR3 bases read: TGTGCCTGGAGTAGGAAGGACAGGGGGCCCTACAATGAG.

This clone appeared many times. From the germline J gene comes the end of the CDR3, since the read stops 3 residues before it. The chain combines TRBV24-1 with TRBJ1-2, with 11 positions matching TRBD1. Germline values: CDR1 KGHDR, CDR2 SFDVKD. V shed 2 bases, J shed 2 bases, and the junction held 3 bases outside the gene matches. The CDR3 loop spans 16 amino acids. CDR3 DNA, as far as it was read: TGTGCCACCAGTGATTCGAGGACAGGGGGCAACTATGGC. Its translation: CATSDSRTGGNYG. The whole CDR3 is CATSDSRTGGNYGYTF.

Many counts were recorded for this clone. The read ends 3 residues shy of where the CDR3 ends; the end is completed using the germline J gene. The rearrangement joins TRBV28 to TRBJ1-5; D might be TRBD1 (5 bases). The CDR3 loop spans 14 amino acids. Trimming cost V 6 bases and J 7 bases, with 16 bases left between them. Germline-derived CDR1 and CDR2 are MDHEN and SYDVKM. The CDR3 bases that were read are TGTGCCAGCAGACCCAGGAGGGGTGAGCAGCCC. Its protein is CASRPRRGEQP. The full CDR3 protein is CASRPRRGEQPQHF.

This clone appeared many times. The CDR3 goes on 3 residues after the read ends, and that part is filled in from the germline J gene. This chain joins TRBV15 and TRBJ2-1, with no clear D. Germline lookup yields CDR1 LNHNV and CDR2 YYDKDF (reference sequence). The CDR3 has 16 amino acids. V was shortened by 2 bases and J by 2 bases, with 13 bases between the two germline ends. CDR3 DNA (partial): TGTGCCACCAGCAGATCCGCTGAAGGTCCCTACAATGAG. It codes for CATSRSAEGPYNE. The whole CDR3 is CATSRSAEGPYNEQFF.

This clone was seen many times. The sequence runs out 3 residues before the end of the CDR3; the remainder is reconstructed from the germline J gene. This sequence joins TRBV18 and TRBJ1-2, with a weak D call TRBD1 (6 bases). The germline V gene encodes CDR1 KGHSH and CDR2 LQKENI. The CDR3 extends over 14 amino acids. V lost 4 bases to trimming and J lost 5 bases, with 14 bases between them. CDR3 DNA (partial): TGTGCCAGCTCACGCGGGGGCGCAGAATATGGC. Translation: CASSRGGAEYG. The whole CDR3 is CASSRGGAEYGYTF.

Comments on this clone: The sequence runs out 3 residues before the end of the CDR3; the remainder is reconstructed from the germline J gene. The rearrangement joins TRBV7-8 to TRBJ2-2; D perhaps matches TRBD1 (6 bases). CDR1 and CDR2 (germline): SGHVS, FQNEAQ. Trimming took off 0 bases at V and 4 bases at J, with 12 bases between the two ends. The CDR3 spans 16 residues. The CDR3 spells CASSLAGARVTGELFF. Partial CDR3 DNA: TGTGCCAGCAGCTTAGCGGGGGCGCGAGTCACCGGGGAG. The full variable domain, completed using reference TRBV7-8 and TRBJ2-2, is GAGVSQSPRYKVAKRGQDVALRCDPISGHVSLFWYQQALGQGPEFLTYFQNEAQLDKSGLPSDRFFAERPEGSVSTLKIQRTQQEDSAVYLCASSLAGARVTGELFFGEGSRLTVL.

This clone was counted at least ten times. The CDR3 end lies 3 residues beyond the end of the read and is filled in from the germline J gene. This chain links TRBV20-1 with TRBJ2-1; 7 bases are shared with TRBD1. Germline assignment: CDR1 DFQATT and CDR2 SNEGSKA (reference sequence). The J segment lost 0 bases and the V segment lost 5 bases, leaving 7 bases of the junction unmatched. This CDR3 has 15 amino acids. The sequenced part of the CDR3 DNA is TGCAGTGCTCCCCGGGACAGCCTCTCCTACAATGAG. Amino acids: CSAPRDSLSYNE. The full CDR3 reads CSAPRDSLSYNEQFF.

This clone was observed at least ten times. The DNA ends 3 residues before the CDR3 does, and the rest of the CDR3 is filled in from the germline J gene. The chain uses TRBV29-1 and TRBJ1-2, with TRBD1 as a possible D gene (5 bases). This CDR3 contains 13 residues. Germline V gene sequence: CDR1 SQVTM, CDR2 ANQGSEA. V dropped 6 bases and J dropped 6 bases, with 17 bases sitting between them. The CDR3 here is CSVVRDRGDGYTF. The CDR3 bases that were read are TGCAGCGTAGTTCGTGACCGGGGGGATGGC.

This clone appeared many times. The read halts 3 residues ahead of the CDR3 end, with the missing end drawn from the germline J gene. The chain recombines TRBV5-1 with TRBJ1-1; D call uncertain. Per the germline V gene, CDR1 is SGHRS and CDR2 is YFSETQ. V gave up 0 bases and J gave up 1 base, with 10 bases separating them. The CDR3 loop spans 15 amino acids. This chain's CDR3 is CASSLGGLSNTEAFF. The CDR3 DNA, read in part, is TGCGCCAGCAGCTTGGGTGGACTATCGAACACTGAA.

This clone was detected many times. The read stops 3 residues short of the end of the CDR3; the missing end is completed from the germline J gene. The chain uses TRBV18 and TRBJ2-1; 13 bases are shared with TRBD2. V shed 3 bases and J 5 bases; nucleotides not matched to a gene: 1. This CDR3 contains 15 residues. Germline V gene sequence: CDR1 KGHSH, CDR2 LQKENI. The DNA read from the CDR3 is TGTGCCAGCTCACCGGGACTAGCGGGGAACAATGAG. Residues: CASSPGLAGNNE. From start to end, the CDR3 is CASSPGLAGNNEQFF. Based on the CDR3 plus reference TRBV18 and TRBJ2-1, the full variable domain is NAGVMQNPRHLVRRRGQEARLRCSPMKGHSHVYWYRQLPEEGLKFMVYLQKENIIDESGMPKERFSAEFPKEGPSILRIQQVVRGDSAAYFCASSPGLAGNNEQFFGPGTRLTVL.

Worth noting for this clone: The read stops 3 residues short of the end of the CDR3; the missing end is completed from the germline J gene. V usage is TRBV5-1 and J usage is TRBJ2-5; 8 bases are shared with TRBD2. V lost 6 bases, J lost 0 bases, and 7 bases stayed unmatched. Germline V CDR1 and CDR2: SGHRS, YFSETQ. The CDR3 is 15 amino acids. The CDR3: CASNWTSPNQETQYF. Incomplete CDR3 DNA: TGCGCCAGCAACTGGACTAGCCCTAACCAAGAGACC.

The sample holds many counts of this clone. This CDR3 reads CASNPGAGEIEAFF. The covered CDR3 bases are TGTGCCAGCAACCCCGGGGCAGGGGAGATTGAA. The genes are TRBV7-3 and TRBJ1-1; TRBD1 might be the D (6 bases). The DNA ends 3 residues before the CDR3 does, and the rest of the CDR3 is filled in from the germline J gene. V gave up 7 bases and J gave up 7 bases, with 19 bases separating them. Germline-derived CDR1 and CDR2 are SGHTA and FQGTGA. This CDR3 has 14 residues.

There are many counts of this clone. The read comes to an end 3 residues before the CDR3 does, leaving the germline J gene to fill in the end. The rearrangement joins TRBV20-1 to TRBJ2-3, with a weak D call TRBD2 (7 bases). The CDR3 covers 15 residues. The germline V gene has CDR1 DFQATT and CDR2 SNEGSKA (reference sequence). Trimming took 0 bases from V and 6 from J, leaving 16 bases between them. CDR3 region: CSARDEAGATDTQYF. The part of the CDR3 DNA that was read is TGCAGTGCTAGAGATGAGGCGGGGGCGACGGATACG.

This clone was seen ten or more times. The CDR3 end is not reached by the read, which stops 3 residues before it; the germline J gene fills it in. The chain combines TRBV20-1 with TRBJ1-1; D perhaps matches TRBD1 (5 bases). This CDR3 has 13 residues. CDR1 is DFQATT and CDR2 is SNEGSKA in the germline V gene (reference sequence). The V and J ends lost 5 bases and 1 base respectively, with 11 bases between them. The sequenced CDR3 bases are TGCAGTGCTTTGGGGCAGGCGAACACTGAA. Translated: CSALGQANTE. In full, the CDR3 reads CSALGQANTEAFF.

The table lists this clone with many counts. The read comes to an end 3 residues before the CDR3 does, leaving the germline J gene to fill in the end. V is TRBV12-3 or TRBV12-4 and J is TRBJ1-2; 9 bases align to TRBD1. Germline trimming cut 6 bases from V and 3 bases from J; bases unmatched to any gene: 8. The CDR3 is 15 residues long. The CDR3 loop reads CASRTRTGADYGYTF. CDR3 bases read: TGTGCCAGCAGGACCCGGACAGGGGCCGACTATGGC.

This clone showed up many times. Coverage ceases 3 residues before the CDR3 finishes, and the germline J gene fills in the end. J is TRBJ1-5 and V is TRBV2; D possibly corresponds to TRBD1 (6 bases). Deletions cut 7 bases from V and 4 bases from J, with 11 bases between. This CDR3 region has 13 residues. CDR1 and CDR2 (germline): SNHLY, FYNNEI. The CDR3 bases that were read are TGTGCCAGCAAACAGGGTCTAAATCAGCCC. The encoded protein is CASKQGLNQP. The whole CDR3 protein is CASKQGLNQPQHF.

Ten or more counts support this clone. The read terminates 3 residues ahead of where the CDR3 ends, so the germline J gene completes it. The J gene is TRBJ1-2, the V gene TRBV7-2; a possible D gene is TRBD1 (5 bases). The CDR3 contains 13 residues. The V end was cut by 5 bases, the J end by 1 base, with 8 bases between. Germline assignment: CDR1 SGHTA and CDR2 FQGNSA. This CDR3 reads CASSAQVNYGYTF. The covered CDR3 bases are TGTGCCAGCAGCGCACAGGTTAACTATGGC.

This clone appeared many times. The CDR3 reads CASSFGLADNEQFF. The sequenced CDR3 bases are TGTGCCAGCAGTTTCGGACTAGCGGACAATGAG. This chain links TRBV12-3 or TRBV12-4 with TRBJ2-1, with 10 bases that match TRBD2. Read coverage stops 3 residues before the CDR3 terminus; the germline J gene supplies the remainder. V was pared by 3 bases and J by 5 bases, with 1 base of the junction left unmatched. The CDR3 totals 14 residues.

In regard to this clone: The read is 3 residues too short to cover the CDR3 end, so that end is filled in from the germline J gene. This chain connects TRBV7-9 to TRBJ2-3, with D possibly matching TRBD2 (5 bases). Germline V gene data show CDR1 as SEHNR and CDR2 as FQNEAQ (reference sequence). V lost 2 bases to trimming and J lost 2 bases, with 8 bases between them. This CDR3 spans 14 amino acids. Incomplete CDR3 DNA: TGTGCCAGCAGCTTACGCGGGCCCACAGATACG. Amino acid sequence: CASSLRGPTDT. The full CDR3 sequence reads CASSLRGPTDTQYF.

By sample fraction, this clone is medium-sized. The read is 3 residues too short to cover the CDR3 end, so that end is filled in from the germline J gene. The chain employs TRBV18 and TRBJ1-4; D is undetermined. Germline lookup yields CDR1 KGHSH and CDR2 LQKENI. There are 15 residues in the CDR3. Trimming shortened V by 6 bases and J by 8 bases, and 19 bases separated the two germline ends. CDR3 region: CASSLYRTREEKLFF. The CDR3 bases that were read are TGTGCCAGCTCCCTCTACAGAACGCGAGAGGAAAAA.

There are many counts of this clone. A read error may account for a junction end that differs from germline. The CDR3 is cut off 3 residues early in the read; its end comes from the germline J gene. The genes are TRBV2 and TRBJ1-5; the D is unclear. This CDR3 spans 16 amino acids. Germline CDR1 is SNHLY and CDR2 is FYNNEI. CDR3 sequence: CASIEEFPGGNQPQHF. The sequenced part of the CDR3 DNA is TGTGCCAGCATTGAAGAGTTCCCCGGGGGCAATCAGCCC.

This clone was counted many times. Coverage ceases 3 residues before the CDR3 finishes, and the germline J gene fills in the end. The chain uses TRBV6-2 or TRBV6-3 and TRBJ2-3; D remains ambiguous. V lost 5 bases and J lost 2, with 8 bases in between. The CDR3 is 13 amino acids. Per germline, CDR1 MNHEY and CDR2 SVGEGT. The CDR3 loop reads CASSPTVTDTQYF. The covered CDR3 bases are TGTGCCAGCAGTCCTACGGTCACAGATACG.